The 8 T cell receptor beta chains given below trace back to one sample, sequenced in a study of blood T cell repertoires in COVID-19 (TCRdb year 2020). To prepare the library, the immunoSEQ multiplex PCR assay was applied. TCRdb limited this immuneACCESS table to in-frame rearrangements with V and J called. A share of clones is missing; checked studies link under half to unresolved V genes, and the rest is unexplained. This sample has 35,000 to 50,000 clones in its table, and more than 80% of those were observed once. The ten largest clones represent around 4% of the sample. Sequenced material: peripheral blood. The receptors shown here come from a man in his 60s with acute or convalescent COVID-19.

The rearrangement links TRBV19 to TRBJ1-4, with TRBD1 matching over 9 bases. CDR1 is LNHDA, CDR2 SQIVND, per germline (reference sequence). The CDR3 runs to 15 residues. The V and J ends lost 6 bases and 7 bases, in that order; junction bases with no gene match: 9. CDR3 DNA sequence: TGTGCCAGTAGGGGGACAGGGAAGTGGCGTGAAAAACTGTTTTTT. Amino acids: CASRGTGKWREKLFF.

This clone was observed a few times. The chain combines TRBV7-9 with TRBJ1-3; 7 bases map to TRBD1. Per the germline V gene, CDR1 is SEHNR and CDR2 is FQNEAQ (reference sequence). CDR3 length: 15 amino acids. The V gene end was trimmed by 5 bases and the J gene end by 2 bases; junction bases not matched to a gene: 6. CDR3 in amino acids: CASSATGAAGNTIYF. The CDR3 DNA reads as TGTGCCAGCAGCGCCACAGGGGCTGCTGGAAACACCATATATTTT.

The gene calls are TRBV6-4 and TRBJ2-1, with 11 bases fitting TRBD2. This CDR3 is 15 amino acids long. Germline CDR1 MRHNA, CDR2 SNTAGT. J was trimmed by 8 bases and V by 5 bases; bases with no gene match: 8. The CDR3 bases are TGTGCCAGCAGTATACTAGCGGGAGCTGTAGATGAGCAGTTCTTC. Its translation is CASSILAGAVDEQFF.

The V call is TRBV7-9, the J call TRBJ1-1, with D tentatively TRBD1 (6 bases). From germline, CDR1 is SEHNR and CDR2 FQNEAQ (reference sequence). The ends were cut back, 3 bases at V and 6 bases at J, with 17 bases in the middle. The CDR3 runs 15 residues. This CDR3 is CASSFGPRQDAEAFF. The CDR3 bases are TGTGCCAGCAGCTTCGGTCCCAGACAGGACGCTGAAGCTTTCTTT.

The chain joins TRBV6-6 to TRBJ2-7; 11 bases are shared with TRBD1. Per germline, CDR1 MNHNY and CDR2 SVGAGI (reference sequence). This CDR3 spans 14 amino acids. V was pared by 6 bases and J by 5 bases, with 6 bases of the junction left unmatched. CDR3 amino acids: CASRDRGRRDEQYF. The CDR3 nucleotides read TGTGCCAGCAGGGACAGGGGGCGGAGGGACGAGCAGTACTTC.

This chain connects TRBV7-2 to TRBJ2-7; D is possibly TRBD2 (5 bases). Germline CDR1 is SGHTA and CDR2 is FQGNSA. Deletions cut 4 bases from V and 4 bases from J, with 8 bases between. The CDR3 extends over 12 amino acids. CDR3 sequence: CASSSTRYEQYF. CDR3 nucleotide sequence: TGTGCCAGCAGCTCAACTAGATACGAGCAGTACTTC.

The chain has TRBV10-3 and TRBJ1-6, with a possible D match to TRBD1 (5 bases). In germline, CDR1 is ENHRY, CDR2 SYGVKD. This CDR3 contains 13 residues. V was clipped by 8 bases and J by 6 bases, with 11 bases between them. CDR3 residues: CAIGGGVNSPLHF. The CDR3 DNA sequence: TGTGCCATCGGCGGGGGGGTTAATTCACCCCTCCACTTT.

The V call is TRBV18, the J call TRBJ2-7, with D possibly TRBD2 on 5 matching bases. The V gene's germline CDR1 is KGHSH and CDR2 LQKENI. Trimming left V 3 bases short and J 2 bases short, with 8 bases between. This CDR3 is 13 amino acids long. In DNA form, the CDR3 reads TGTGCCAGCTCACCGGAGGCCGCCTACGAGCAGTACTTC. Its translation is CASSPEAAYEQYF.